The 14 T cell receptor beta chains in this list originate from one sample, sequenced in a study of pediatric ulcerative colitis. During colonoscopy, one to two rectal pinch biopsies were collected. Assay used: immunoSEQ multiplex PCR; TCRdb lists only in-frame clones, some missing. The sample includes 16,000 or so clones, approximately 80% of them seen just once. The sequenced sample was gut tissue. The receptors were gathered from a boy aged 5-17 years who was a control in a study of pediatric ulcerative colitis.

This rearrangement joins TRBV9 to TRBJ2-2; D is unresolved. The germline CDR1 and CDR2 sequences are SGDLS and YYNGEE. Between the trimmed V and J ends, which lost 3 bases and 1 base, there was a span of 7 bases. This CDR3 is 14 amino acids long. This CDR3 reads CASSGALNTGELFF. Here the CDR3 DNA reads TGTGCCAGCAGCGGGGCTTTGAACACCGGGGAGCTGTTTTTT.

This clone came up a few times. V usage is TRBV7-6 and J usage is TRBJ2-1, with 8 bases aligning to TRBD2. The trim removed 5 bases at V and 2 bases at J, leaving 11 bases unmatched. CDR1 and CDR2 (germline): SGHVS, FNYEAQ. This CDR3 comprises 17 residues. In DNA form, the CDR3 reads TGTGCCAGCAGCGAATGGGCGGGGGGCTCTACCTACAATGAGCAGTTCTTC. Its protein is CASSEWAGGSTYNEQFF.

The rearrangement uses TRBV9 and TRBJ1-4, with 10 bases identical to TRBD1. The CDR3 spans 15 residues. V dropped 3 bases and J dropped 6; count of bases not matched to a gene: 5. Per the germline V gene, CDR1 is SGDLS and CDR2 is YYNGEE. The CDR3 bases are TGTGCCAGCAGCGACCGGGACAGGGGACATGAAAAACTGTTTTTT. Translating gives CASSDRDRGHEKLFF.

This CDR3 reads CASSYSAGSYYNEQFF. CDR3 in DNA: TGTGCCAGCAGCTACTCAGCGGGGTCCTACTACAATGAGCAGTTCTTC. V gene TRBV7-2 combines with J gene TRBJ2-1, with TRBD2 matching over 7 bases. The junction had 9 bases not matched to a gene; V was cut back by 4 bases and J by 3 bases. Looked up from germline, CDR1 is SGHTA and CDR2 is FQGNSA. The CDR3 is 16 amino acids.

This chain links TRBV6-6 with TRBJ1-2; 7 positions match TRBD1. The germline CDR1 and CDR2 sequences are MNHNY and SVGAGI (reference sequence). Losses at the gene ends were 2 bases for V and 4 bases for J; bases not matched to a gene: 10. The CDR3 runs to 16 residues. CDR3 region: CASSYPADRAGYGYTF. CDR3 nucleotide sequence: TGTGCCAGCAGTTACCCCGCCGACAGGGCCGGCTATGGCTACACCTTC.

CDR3 bases: TGTGCCAGCAGTTGGACAGAAGAAAATTCACCCCTCCACTTT. Its translation is CASSWTEENSPLHF. The chain combines TRBV6-5 with TRBJ1-6; D may be TRBD1 (6 bases). Trimming stripped 4 bases from V and 7 bases from J, with 11 bases between. Looked up from germline, CDR1 is MNHEY and CDR2 is SVGAGI. The CDR3 loop spans 14 amino acids.

The chain links TRBV11-2 to TRBJ2-2; D is unclear. V lost 5 bases and J 5 bases, leaving 18 bases between the germline ends. Germline assignment: CDR1 SGHAT and CDR2 FQNNGV. CDR3 length: 16 residues. Here the CDR3 reads CASSPYLGFGTGELFF. The CDR3 nucleotides are TGTGCCAGCAGCCCATATTTGGGGTTCGGAACCGGGGAGCTGTTTTTT.

This clone came up once. This sequence joins TRBV7-8 and TRBJ2-1; 9 bases map to TRBD1. Trimming at V came to 4 bases and at J to 8 bases, leaving 6 bases not matched to a gene. From germline, CDR1 is SGHVS and CDR2 FQNEAQ. The CDR3 runs to 14 residues. The CDR3 DNA is TGTGCCAGCAGCTACCGGGACAGGGACTATGAGCAGTTCTTC. Its protein product is CASSYRDRDYEQFF.

The chain combines TRBV10-2 with TRBJ2-1, with TRBD1 identical over 9 bases. Germline V lookup: CDR1 WSHSY, CDR2 SAAADI. The CDR3 totals 17 residues. The trim removed 2 bases at V and 12 bases at J, leaving 17 bases unmatched. DNA for the CDR3: TGCGCCAGCAGTGAGCTTCGCGGGACAGGGAGGGAGGTTCGGCAGTTCTTC. It yields the protein CASSELRGTGREVRQFF.

This chain uses TRBV7-2 with TRBJ2-2; 7 positions match TRBD1. This CDR3 region has 15 residues. CDR1 is SGHTA, CDR2 FQGNSA, per germline. With 5 bases clipped from V and 3 bases from J, the junction kept 6 bases outside the gene matches. CDR3 DNA: TGTGCCAGCAGCCCTACAGGGGCGCACACCGGGGAGCTGTTTTTT. This encodes CASSPTGAHTGELFF.

This chain joins TRBV28 and TRBJ1-5; TRBD1 might be the D (5 bases). The CDR3 has 14 residues. The germline gives CDR1 MDHEN, CDR2 SYDVKM. Trimming shortened V by 1 base and J by 9 bases, and 13 bases separated the two germline ends. This CDR3 reads CASSLSAPGGPQHF. In DNA, the CDR3 is TGTGCCAGCAGTTTATCCGCCCCTGGGGGGCCCCAGCATTTT.

The genes are TRBV7-9 and TRBJ1-2; 7 nucleotides match TRBD1. J lost 2 bases, V lost 1 base, and 1 base had no gene match. The CDR3 is 14 amino acids. Per the germline V gene, CDR1 is SEHNR and CDR2 is FQNEAQ (reference sequence). This CDR3 is CASSLVGGNYGYTF. CDR3 coding DNA: TGTGCCAGCAGCTTAGTAGGGGGCAACTATGGCTACACCTTC.

CDR3 nucleotide sequence: TGTGCCAGCAGTTTAGGTGTAGGGCTCACTGAAGCTTTCTTT. Translated: CASSLGVGLTEAFF. V gene TRBV27 combines with J gene TRBJ1-1, with no clear D. The CDR3 has 14 residues. Germline V gene data show CDR1 as MNHEY and CDR2 as SMNVEV (reference sequence). Deletions cut 2 bases from V and 4 bases from J, with 11 bases between.

The V call is TRBV6-1, the J call TRBJ1-5, with a tentative D call TRBD1 (6 bases). V shed 6 bases and J shed 7 bases, with 16 bases lying between them. The CDR3 consists of 14 residues. Germline V CDR1 and CDR2: MNHNS, SASEGT. The CDR3 nucleotides are TGTGCCAGCAGGATACAGGGTTTTGAACAGCCCCAGCATTTT. This gives the protein CASRIQGFEQPQHF.